The following is a T cell receptor (beta chain) sequence with its context. Its target is unknown. The data are from a study of cytomegalovirus exposure and HLA in healthy donors. Overall study context: Unique TCRs from HLA-typed donors, 85 million to 100 million of them, were held in an early data release. Points from the study as a whole: Solely CMV serostatus was available to characterize immune exposure.

PCR employed 60 Vbeta and 13 Jbeta primers. Assay: immunoSEQ multiplex PCR; the TCRdb copy retains only in-frame clones and omits some. The table records about 160,000 clones, around 77% of them present only once. The CDR3 sequence is 16 residues long. V was cut by 0 bases and J by 5 bases, with 19 bases left in between. CDR1 and CDR2 from the germline V gene are GTSNPN and SVGIG (reference sequence). The TCR comes from a young woman in good health and CMV-seronegative. Material: PBMCs. The chain recombines TRBV30 with TRBJ1-2; D possibly corresponds to TRBD1 (5 bases). The CDR3 sequence: CAWSVQWGSYAYGYTF. The DNA for the CDR3 is TGTGCCTGGAGTGTACAGTGGGGCAGTTATGCTTATGGCTACACCTTC.